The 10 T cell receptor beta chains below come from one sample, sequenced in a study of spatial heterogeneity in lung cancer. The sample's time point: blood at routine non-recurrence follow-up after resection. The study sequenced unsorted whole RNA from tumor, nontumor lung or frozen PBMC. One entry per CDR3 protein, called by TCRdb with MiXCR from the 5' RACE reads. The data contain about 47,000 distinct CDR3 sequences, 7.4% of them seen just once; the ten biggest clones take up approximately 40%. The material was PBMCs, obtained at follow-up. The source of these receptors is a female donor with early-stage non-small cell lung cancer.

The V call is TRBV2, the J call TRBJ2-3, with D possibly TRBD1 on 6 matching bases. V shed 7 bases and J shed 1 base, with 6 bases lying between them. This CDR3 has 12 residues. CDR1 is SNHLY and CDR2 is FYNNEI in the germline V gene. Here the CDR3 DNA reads TGTGCCAGCAAGGGGGGCACAGATACGCAGTATTTT. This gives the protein CASKGGTDTQYF. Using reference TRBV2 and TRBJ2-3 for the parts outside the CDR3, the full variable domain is EPEVTQTPSHQVTQMGQEVILRCVPISNHLYFYWYRQILGQKVEFLVSFYNNEISEKSEIFDDQFSVERPDGSNFTLKIRSTKLEDSAMYFCASKGGTDTQYFGPGTRLTVL.

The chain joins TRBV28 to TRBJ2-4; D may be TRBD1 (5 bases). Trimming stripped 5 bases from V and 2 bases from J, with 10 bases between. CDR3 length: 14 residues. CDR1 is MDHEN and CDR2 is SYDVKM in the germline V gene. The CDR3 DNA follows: TGTGCCAGCAGTACAAGACAGTCCAAAAACATTCAGTACTTC. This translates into CASSTRQSKNIQYF.

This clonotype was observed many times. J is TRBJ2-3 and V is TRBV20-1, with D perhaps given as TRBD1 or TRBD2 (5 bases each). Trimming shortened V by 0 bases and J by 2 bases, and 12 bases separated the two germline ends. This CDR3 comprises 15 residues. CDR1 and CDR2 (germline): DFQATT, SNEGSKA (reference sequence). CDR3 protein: CSARDRDGNTDTQYF. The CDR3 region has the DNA TGCAGTGCTAGAGATCGGGACGGAAACACAGATACGCAGTATTTT.

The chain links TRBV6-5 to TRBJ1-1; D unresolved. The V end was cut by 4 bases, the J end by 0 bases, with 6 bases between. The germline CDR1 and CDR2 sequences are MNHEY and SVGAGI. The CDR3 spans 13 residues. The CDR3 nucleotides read TGTGCCAGCAGTTTGTGGGTGAACACTGAAGCTTTCTTT. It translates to CASSLWVNTEAFF.

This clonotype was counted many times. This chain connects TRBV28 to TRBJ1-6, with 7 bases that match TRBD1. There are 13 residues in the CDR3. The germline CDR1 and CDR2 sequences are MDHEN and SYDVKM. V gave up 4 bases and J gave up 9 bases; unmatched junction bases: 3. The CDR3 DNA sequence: TGTGCCAGCAGTTCGACAGGGAGTTCACCCCTCCACTTT. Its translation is CASSSTGSSPLHF.

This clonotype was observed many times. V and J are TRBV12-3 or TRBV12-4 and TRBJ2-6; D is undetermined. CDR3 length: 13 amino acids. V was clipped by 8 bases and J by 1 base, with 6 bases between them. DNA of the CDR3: TGTGCCAGCGTCTTTTCTGGGGCCAACGTCCTGACTTTC. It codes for CASVFSGANVLTF.

CDR3 in DNA: TGTGCCAGCAGTACCGGGACACCAACAAAGGAGACCCAGTACTTC. Protein product: CASSTGTPTKETQYF. The chain has TRBV28 and TRBJ2-5, with TRBD1 as a possible D gene (6 bases). CDR1 MDHEN and CDR2 SYDVKM come from the germline V gene. The CDR3 has 15 residues. Between the trimmed V and J ends, which lost 5 bases and 5 bases, there was a span of 18 bases. The variable domain in full, completed from reference TRBV28 and TRBJ2-5, reads DVKVTQSSRYLVKRTGEKVFLECVQDMDHENMFWYRQDPGLGLRLIYFSYDVKMKEKGDIPEGYSVSREKKERFSLILESASTNQTSMYLCASSTGTPTKETQYFGPGTRLLVL.

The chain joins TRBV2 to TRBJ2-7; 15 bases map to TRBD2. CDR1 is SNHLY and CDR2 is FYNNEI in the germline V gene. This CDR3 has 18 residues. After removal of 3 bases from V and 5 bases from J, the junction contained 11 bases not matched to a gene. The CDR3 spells CASSDPIGTSGGRNEQYF. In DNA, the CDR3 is TGTGCCAGCAGTGACCCCATTGGGACTAGCGGGGGGAGAAACGAGCAGTACTTC.

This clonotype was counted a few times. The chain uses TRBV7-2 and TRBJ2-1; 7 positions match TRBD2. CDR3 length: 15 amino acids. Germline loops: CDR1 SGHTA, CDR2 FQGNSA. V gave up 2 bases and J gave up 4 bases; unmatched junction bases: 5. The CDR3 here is CASSLSGARYNEQFF. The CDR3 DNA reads TGTGCCAGCAGCTTAAGCGGGGCAAGATACAATGAGCAGTTCTTC.

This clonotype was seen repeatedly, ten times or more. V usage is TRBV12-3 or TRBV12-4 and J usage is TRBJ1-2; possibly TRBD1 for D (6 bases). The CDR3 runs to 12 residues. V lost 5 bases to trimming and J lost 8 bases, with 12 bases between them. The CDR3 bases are TGTGCCAGCAGTCCCACAGGGAAAGGCTACACCTTC. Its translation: CASSPTGKGYTF.